These 19 T cell receptor beta chains were sequenced from one sample in a study of identical twins. One entry per CDR3 protein results from TCRdb running MiXCR on the 5' RACE reads. The repertoire holds around 340,000 distinct CDR3 sequences, with 7% to 9.5% as singletons. The sequencing input was naive T cells sorted from blood. These receptors all stem from a woman aged 45 to 65 in good health.

The gene calls are TRBV20-1 and TRBJ1-5; D is possibly TRBD1 (5 bases). The V end lost 2 bases, the J end lost 3 bases, and 17 bases lay between the germline ends. CDR1 DFQATT and CDR2 SNEGSKA come from the germline V gene (reference sequence). This CDR3 contains 16 residues. The DNA of the CDR3 is TGCAGTGCTAGACTCCCTTCCGGGGCCATCAATCAGCCCCAGCATTTT. Residues: CSARLPSGAINQPQHF.

The gene calls are TRBV20-1 and TRBJ2-3; D gene ambiguous. The CDR3 sequence is 17 residues long. CDR1 and CDR2 (germline): DFQATT, SNEGSKA (reference sequence). The V end lost 5 bases, the J end lost 5 bases, and 26 bases lay between the germline ends. Here the CDR3 reads CSAPPPLRLRRGDTQYF. The CDR3 DNA follows: TGCAGTGCTCCCCCCCCGCTGAGACTCCGAAGAGGAGATACGCAGTATTTT.

The chain has TRBV7-8 and TRBJ1-4; D might be TRBD1 (5 bases). Germline V CDR1 and CDR2: SGHVS, FQNEAQ. V lost 5 bases to trimming and J lost 1 base, with 17 bases between them. The CDR3 loop spans 17 amino acids. CDR3 in amino acids: CASSDPAGGGTNEKLFF. CDR3 sequence (DNA): TGTGCCAGCAGCGACCCGGCTGGTGGGGGAACTAATGAAAAACTGTTTTTT.

This clonotype has more than one count but fewer than ten. V is TRBV30 and J is TRBJ2-5; possibly TRBD1 or TRBD2 for D (5 bases each). V was trimmed by 1 base and J by 5 bases, leaving 11 bases between them. In germline, CDR1 is GTSNPN, CDR2 SVGIG (reference sequence). The CDR3 is 13 amino acids. CDR3 protein: CAWSGGWGETQYF. The CDR3 DNA reads as TGTGCCTGGAGTGGAGGGTGGGGCGAGACCCAGTACTTC.

This clonotype has more than one count but fewer than ten. This chain uses TRBV12-3 or TRBV12-4 with TRBJ1-1; D is unclear. Trimming took 3 bases from V and 11 from J, leaving 10 bases between them. The CDR3 covers 11 residues. The CDR3 DNA reads as TGTGCCAGCAGTTTTAGGGTTGGGGCTTTCTTT. Translation: CASSFRVGAFF.

Ten or more counts support this clonotype. This chain connects TRBV4-1 to TRBJ2-1; TRBD1 matches at 8 bases. Per germline, CDR1 MGHRA and CDR2 YSYEKL. The V gene end was trimmed by 0 bases and the J gene end by 6 bases; junction bases not matched to a gene: 1. The CDR3 consists of 14 residues. For the CDR3, the DNA is TGCGCCAGCAGCCAAGAGGACAGGGCCAATGAGCAGTTCTTC. Translating it yields CASSQEDRANEQFF.

The chain uses TRBV9 and TRBJ2-1, with unresolved D. CDR1 and CDR2 from the germline V gene are SGDLS and YYNGEE. This CDR3 has 12 amino acids. Trimming cost V 3 bases and J 7 bases, with 8 bases left between them. CDR3 DNA sequence: TGTGCCAGCAGCGGGATTGAAAATGAGCAGTTCTTC. It codes for CASSGIENEQFF.

At least ten counts were recorded for this clonotype. The chain joins TRBV20-1 to TRBJ2-1; TRBD2 matches at 9 bases. Germline V lookup: CDR1 DFQATT, CDR2 SNEGSKA (reference sequence). The junction had 3 bases not matched to a gene; V was cut back by 3 bases and J by 3 bases. The CDR3 totals 14 residues. CDR3 loop: CSASDSGGYNEQFF. The CDR3 bases are TGCAGTGCTAGTGATAGCGGGGGCTACAATGAGCAGTTCTTC.

This clonotype was recorded many times. The chain is built from TRBV12-3 or TRBV12-4 and TRBJ2-1, with D perhaps given as TRBD1 or TRBD2 (6 bases each). Between the trimmed V and J ends, which lost 6 bases and 4 bases, there was a span of 16 bases. The CDR3 covers 15 residues. CDR3 protein: CASRVGRGVYNEQFF. The CDR3 nucleotides are TGTGCCAGCAGAGTAGGTAGGGGGGTATACAATGAGCAGTTCTTC.

This clonotype was seen a few times. V and J are TRBV9 and TRBJ2-3; 10 positions agree with TRBD2. The V segment lost 0 bases and the J segment 2 bases; nucleotides outside the gene matches: 6. The germline gives CDR1 SGDLS, CDR2 YYNGEE. This CDR3 has 17 residues. The CDR3 DNA follows: TGTGCCAGCAGCGTAGCAGCGGGAGGGCCAAACACAGATACGCAGTATTTT. Translation gives CASSVAAGGPNTDTQYF.

The chain recombines TRBV9 with TRBJ2-3, with 7 bases aligning to TRBD2. Germline values: CDR1 SGDLS, CDR2 YYNGEE. The CDR3 length is 16 residues. Trimming took 0 bases from V and 2 from J; bases not matched to a gene: 6. The DNA of the CDR3 is TGTGCCAGCAGCGTAGAGGCTAGCGGATACACAGATACGCAGTATTTT. Encoded protein: CASSVEASGYTDTQYF.

This chain joins TRBV12-3 or TRBV12-4 and TRBJ1-5; a weak D match, TRBD1 (5 bases). The V gene lost 7 bases and the J gene lost 0 bases, with 13 bases spanning the gap. This CDR3 has 15 amino acids. The CDR3 region is CASTLRDGSNQPQHF. The CDR3 DNA sequence: TGTGCCAGCACTCTCCGGGACGGTAGCAATCAGCCCCAGCATTTT.

V and J are TRBV7-9 and TRBJ2-7, with a tentative D call TRBD2 (5 bases). CDR1 and CDR2 from the germline V gene are SEHNR and FQNEAQ (reference sequence). The CDR3 loop spans 16 amino acids. The germline V and J ends were trimmed by 3 bases and 0 bases, with 15 bases remaining between them. CDR3 in DNA: TGTGCCAGCAGCTTCAGAGGGAATGGTCGCTCCTACGAGCAGTACTTC. This sequence encodes CASSFRGNGRSYEQYF. Full variable domain (missing parts from reference TRBV7-9 and TRBJ2-7): DTGVSQNPRHKITKRGQNVTFRCDPISEHNRLYWYRQTLGQGPEFLTYFQNEAQLEKSRLLSDRFSAERPKGSFSTLEIQRTEQGDSAMYLCASSFRGNGRSYEQYFGPGTRLTVT.

This clonotype was seen at least ten times. This chain joins TRBV11-3 and TRBJ2-1, with D perhaps given as TRBD1 or TRBD2 (5 bases each). Trimming took off 1 base at V and 5 bases at J, with 12 bases between the two ends. CDR1 is SGHNT, CDR2 YENEEA, per germline. This CDR3 has 15 amino acids. The CDR3 region has the DNA TGTGCCAGCAGCTTAGTCGGGGACCGAAACAATGAGCAGTTCTTC. Protein sequence: CASSLVGDRNNEQFF.

This clonotype has just one count. The genes are TRBV3-1 and TRBJ1-3, with D unresolved. Germline V gene lookup returns CDR1 LGHDT and CDR2 YNNKEL (reference sequence). The V gene lost 5 bases and the J gene lost 0 bases, with 14 bases spanning the gap. The CDR3 has 16 amino acids. CDR3: CASSSSGRVSGNTIYF. In nucleotides, the CDR3 is TGTGCCAGCAGCTCCTCAGGACGGGTCTCTGGAAACACCATATATTTT.

The CDR3 DNA reads TGTGCCAGCAGCCGTCCGGGACAGTTTACGTACGAGCAGTACTTC. It encodes CASSRPGQFTYEQYF. The rearrangement joins TRBV11-3 to TRBJ2-7; 7 positions match TRBD1. The CDR3 spans 15 residues. Germline V gene lookup returns CDR1 SGHNT and CDR2 YENEEA. Trimming took 5 bases from V and 4 from J; bases not matched to a gene: 11.

This clonotype was seen many times. The chain combines TRBV28 with TRBJ1-3; D might be TRBD1 (6 bases). The V end lost 6 bases, the J end lost 0 bases, and 15 bases lay between the germline ends. Germline CDR1 MDHEN, CDR2 SYDVKM. The CDR3 runs 16 residues. CDR3 loop: CASSLPGTPSGNTIYF. The CDR3 bases are TGTGCCAGCAGCCTCCCTGGGACACCCTCTGGAAACACCATATATTTT.

This chain connects TRBV6-2 or TRBV6-3 to TRBJ2-3; a possible D gene is TRBD1 (5 bases). Per the germline V gene, CDR1 is MNHEY and CDR2 is SVGEGT. This CDR3 is 15 amino acids long. Trimming pared 5 bases from V and 7 bases from J, leaving 19 bases between. CDR3 DNA sequence: TGTGCCAGCAGTCCCCAGACAGAGAACCCGAATACGCAGTATTTT. Translation: CASSPQTENPNTQYF.

This clonotype was observed a handful of times. The rearrangement joins TRBV29-1 to TRBJ1-2, with D maybe TRBD1 (5 bases). The CDR3 extends over 13 amino acids. The V gene lost 6 bases and the J gene lost 5 bases, with 16 bases spanning the gap. The V gene's germline CDR1 is SQVTM and CDR2 ANQGSEA. The CDR3 is CSVLPGTEYGYTF. DNA of the CDR3: TGCAGCGTATTACCCGGGACGGAATATGGCTACACCTTC.